This TCR beta chain was captured in a study of blood T cell repertoires in COVID-19. This CDR3 is built from 16 residues. The V gene's germline CDR1 is SGHTA and CDR2 FQGNSA. After removal of 5 bases from V and 6 bases from J, the junction contained 7 bases not matched to a gene. As handled by the study authors: From reference gene primer amplification, estimates of nucleated cell counts were derived. The repertoire was sequenced with immunoSEQ multiplex PCR; TCRdb's copy has only in-frame clones and lacks some. The D gene and trimming were derived from the DNA, and the V and J assignments and clone size from that table. The sample lists 95,000 to 110,000 clones; 84% were seen once.

Sequences were obtained from peripheral blood. The chain recombines TRBV7-2 with TRBJ2-5; 15 nucleotides align to TRBD2. This sequence was found in a human donor in a cohort sampled during active COVID-19. CDR3 DNA sequence: TGTGCCAGCAGCACCCGGACTAGCGGGGGGGCGAAGACCCAGTACTTC. This encodes CASSTRTSGGAKTQYF.